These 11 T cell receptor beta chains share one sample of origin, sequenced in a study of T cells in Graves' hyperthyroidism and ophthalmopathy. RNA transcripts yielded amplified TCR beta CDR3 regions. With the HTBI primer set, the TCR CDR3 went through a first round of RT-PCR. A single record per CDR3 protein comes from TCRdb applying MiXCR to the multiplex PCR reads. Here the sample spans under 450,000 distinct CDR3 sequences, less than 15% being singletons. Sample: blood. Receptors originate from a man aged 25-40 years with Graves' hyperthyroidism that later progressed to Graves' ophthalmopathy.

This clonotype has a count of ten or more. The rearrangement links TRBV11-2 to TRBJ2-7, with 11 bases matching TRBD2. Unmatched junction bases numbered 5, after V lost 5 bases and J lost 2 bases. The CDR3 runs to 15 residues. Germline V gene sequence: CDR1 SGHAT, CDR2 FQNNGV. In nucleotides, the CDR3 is TGTGCCAGCAGCGCGGGACTAGCGGAAACCTACGAGCAGTACTTC. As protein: CASSAGLAETYEQYF. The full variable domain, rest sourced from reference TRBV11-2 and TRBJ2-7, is EAGVAQSPRYKIIEKRQSVAFWCNPISGHATLYWYQQILGQGPKLLIQFQNNGVVDDSQLPKDRFSAERLKGVDSTLKIQPAKLEDSAVYLCASSAGLAETYEQYFGPGTRLTVT.

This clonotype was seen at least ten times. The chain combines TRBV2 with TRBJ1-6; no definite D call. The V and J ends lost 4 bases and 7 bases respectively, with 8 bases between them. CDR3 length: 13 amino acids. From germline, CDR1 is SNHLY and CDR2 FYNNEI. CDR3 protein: CASSVQRNSPLHF. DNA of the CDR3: TGTGCCAGCAGTGTTCAGCGGAATTCACCCCTCCACTTT.

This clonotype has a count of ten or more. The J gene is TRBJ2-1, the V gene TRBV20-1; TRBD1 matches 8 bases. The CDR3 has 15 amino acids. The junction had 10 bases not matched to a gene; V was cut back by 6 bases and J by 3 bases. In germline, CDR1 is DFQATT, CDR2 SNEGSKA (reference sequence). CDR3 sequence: CSATTIGTGYNEQFF. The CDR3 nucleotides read TGCAGTGCCACCACGATCGGGACAGGCTACAATGAGCAGTTCTTC.

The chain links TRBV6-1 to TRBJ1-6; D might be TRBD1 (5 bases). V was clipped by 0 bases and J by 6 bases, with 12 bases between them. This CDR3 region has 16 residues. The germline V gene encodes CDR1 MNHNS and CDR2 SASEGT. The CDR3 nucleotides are TGTGCCAGCAGTGAAGCCCGGGGGGGGACTAATTCACCCCTCCACTTT. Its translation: CASSEARGGTNSPLHF.

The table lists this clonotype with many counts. The CDR3 protein is CASSSVSGNQPQHF. As DNA, the CDR3 is TGTGCCAGCAGTTCTGTATCGGGGAATCAGCCCCAGCATTTT. The chain carries TRBV28 and TRBJ1-5; D not resolved. The CDR3 runs 14 residues. V lost 4 bases, J lost 4 bases, and 11 bases lay in between. Germline V lookup: CDR1 MDHEN, CDR2 SYDVKM.

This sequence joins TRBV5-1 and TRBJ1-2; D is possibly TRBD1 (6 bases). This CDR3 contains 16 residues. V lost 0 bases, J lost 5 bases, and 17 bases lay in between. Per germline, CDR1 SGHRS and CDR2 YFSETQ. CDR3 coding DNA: TGCGCCAGCAGCTTGGGGACAGAAGCAAATTTTTATGGCTACACCTTC. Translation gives CASSLGTEANFYGYTF.

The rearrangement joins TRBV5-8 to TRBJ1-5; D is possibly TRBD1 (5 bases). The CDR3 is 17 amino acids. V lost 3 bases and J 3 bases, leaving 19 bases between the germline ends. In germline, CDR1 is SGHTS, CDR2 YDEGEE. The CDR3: CASSSEPTVGYNQPQHF. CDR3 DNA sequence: TGTGCCAGCAGCTCGGAACCGACAGTCGGCTACAATCAGCCCCAGCATTTT. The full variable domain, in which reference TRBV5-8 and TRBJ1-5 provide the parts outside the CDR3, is EAGVTQSPTHLIKTRGQQATLRCSPISGHTSVYWYQQALGLGLQFLLWYDEGEERNRGNFPPRFSGRQFPNYSSELNVNALELEDSALYLCASSSEPTVGYNQPQHFGDGTRLSIL.

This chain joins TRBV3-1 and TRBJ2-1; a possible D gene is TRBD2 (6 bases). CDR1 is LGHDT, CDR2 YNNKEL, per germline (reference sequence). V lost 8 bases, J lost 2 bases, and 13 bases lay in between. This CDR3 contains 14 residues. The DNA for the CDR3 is TGTGCCAGCTCCCAGGACTATACCTACAATGAGCAGTTCTTC. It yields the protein CASSQDYTYNEQFF.

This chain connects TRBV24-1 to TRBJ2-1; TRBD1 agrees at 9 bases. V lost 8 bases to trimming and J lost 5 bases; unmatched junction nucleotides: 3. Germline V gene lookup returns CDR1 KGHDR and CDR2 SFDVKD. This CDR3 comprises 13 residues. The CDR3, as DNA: TGTGCCACCAAGACAGGGGGGAACAATGAGCAGTTCTTC. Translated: CATKTGGNNEQFF.

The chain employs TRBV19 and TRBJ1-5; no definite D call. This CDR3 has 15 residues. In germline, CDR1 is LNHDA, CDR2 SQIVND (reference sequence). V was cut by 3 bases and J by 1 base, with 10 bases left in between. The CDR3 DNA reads TGTGCCAGTAGTATTCCTCATCGGAGCAATCAGCCCCAGCATTTT. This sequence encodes CASSIPHRSNQPQHF.

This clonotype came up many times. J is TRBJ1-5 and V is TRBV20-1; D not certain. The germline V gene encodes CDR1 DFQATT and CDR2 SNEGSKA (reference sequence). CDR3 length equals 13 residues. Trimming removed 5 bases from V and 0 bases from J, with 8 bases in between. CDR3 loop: CSARIYSNQPQHF. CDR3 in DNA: TGCAGTGCTCGGATCTATAGCAATCAGCCCCAGCATTTT.